The TCR beta chain under discussion was sequenced for a study of CXCR3-negative and CXCR3-positive naive CD8 T cells (dated by TCRdb to the late 2010s). Notes on the research overall: In total, about 130 million TRB reads were obtained, or roughly 1.5 +/- 0.3 million reads per library. Data from under 12 donors, pooled across two independent experiments, went into the diversity and physicochemical repertoire analyses. For the TRBV-TRBJ cluster analysis, the naive subsets came from about five donors, while the memory cells came from 3 donors.

The data were produced on a NextSeq 550. The Human TCR Profiling Kit (MiLaboratory) was used to prepare UMI-labeled 5' RACE TRB cDNA libraries. cDNA synthesis used the entire amount of extracted RNA, and PCR amplification then used the entire amount of cDNA produced. Libraries were prepared in parallel with an identical number of PCR cycles. Under the source paper's analysis protocol: With a minimum of two reads required per UMI, MIGEC and MiXCR pulled out about 54,000 +/- 9,700 unique UMI-labeled TRB cDNA molecules from each library. On average, roughly 40,000 +/- 10,000 functional in-frame TRB CDR3 nucleotide clonotypes lacking stop codons were found per library. After downsampling to 5000 UMI-labeled TRB molecules per sample, diversity metrics, including normalized Shannon-Wiener and Chao1, were computed in VDJtools. For the central five CDR3 residues, VDJtools calculated physicochemical properties weighted by clonotype size, namely interaction energy, strength, volume and Kidera factor 4. Reprocessed by TCRdb, the reads give a single entry per CDR3 protein sequence, without DNA. TCRdb's processing, not the study's, gives the V and J calls here. The sample's table covers around 63,000 distinct CDR3 sequences. The ten largest account for under 0.9% of the sample.

Notes on this clonotype: No antigen is known for it.

For each CD8+ T cell subset, flow sorting was done in triplicate, and about 300,000 cells per subset went directly into RLT lysis buffer. To keep memory contaminants out, a stringent definition of naive CD8+ T cells was applied: CD45RO-CCR7+CD27+CD95-. Standard density gradient centrifugation was used to isolate peripheral blood mononuclear cells from buffy coats. A FACSAria III was used to flow-sort naive CD8+ T cells into CXCR3-negative and CXCR3-positive populations. An RNeasy Mini Kit was used to extract total RNA from the sorted cells. Paper-wide results and their limitations: Because CXCR3 expression was partially decreased after cryopreservation, freshly isolated PBMCs were used for most assays. Because surface CD5, which is linked to self-reactivity in mice, was comparable between the naive subsets, TCR interaction strength was also inferred from TRB CDR3 physicochemical properties. Both naive subsets had comparably high repertoire diversity, while memory CD8+ T cells had much lower repertoire diversity. Compared with CXCR3-negative naive cells, CXCR3-positive naive cells had TRB CDR3s with higher hydrophobicity (lower Kidera factor 4), lower energy, and higher strength and volume indices. Naive CXCR3-negative and CXCR3-positive cells from the same donor showed similar TRBV-TRBJ usage, whereas memory cells showed distinct patterns.

The receptor's source is a human donor in good health. Some clones in this sample may be carry-over from other donors' samples. The sequenced sample was naive CXCR3+ CD8+ T cells from blood. The cell subset or site label corresponds to: CD45RO-CCR7+CD27+CD95- naive CD8+ T cells expressing CXCR3 (TNR3+).

The CDR3 is CASADGGAKKNIQYF. The sequence links TRBV12-5 to TRBJ2-4; TCRdb lists TRBD1, though no DNA is available to test this call. The CDR3 numbers 15 residues from cysteine through phenylalanine. No coding sequence is recorded. CDR1 and CDR2 are drawn from the germline V gene: LGHNT, FRNRAP. Outside the CDR3, residues come from the reference TRBV12-5 and TRBJ2-4 proteins, so the full variable domain is: DARVTQTPRHKVTEMGQEVTMRCQPILGHNTVFWYRQTMMQGLELLAYFRNRAPLDDSGMPKDRFSAEMPDATLATLKIQPSEPRDSAVYFCASADGGAKKNIQYFGAGTRLSVL.